This T cell receptor (beta chain) was obtained from a study of T-cell memory formation after mild COVID-19. Study context: The study found TCR clusters largely donor specific.

A remark on this clonotype: What it binds is not known.

From the 5' RACE reads, TCRdb called clonotypes with MiXCR, one entry per CDR3 protein. The repertoire has 340,000 or so distinct CDR3 sequences, around 13% of them found once; the top ten carry 20% to 25%. The CDR3 covers 14 residues. Trimming took off 2 bases at V and 6 bases at J, with 10 bases between the two ends. Germline V gene data show CDR1 as LGHDT and CDR2 as YNNKEL (reference sequence). Study-level results: Contracting CD4+ clones lay largely in CM and EM, with CD8+ ones residing in EMRA. Day 15 to 85 contractors were CD4/CD8 balanced; later expanders leaned CD4+. The pre-infection memory compartment contained some responding clones, suggesting cross-reactive memory joined.

The sequencing input was PBMCs or a T cell subset sorted from them (not recorded which). This clonotype was sampled from a man between 18 and 35 years old who had mild COVID-19 (a few samples of this study predate the infection). Cell type and time point are not known. V is TRBV3-1 and J is TRBJ2-2; D call uncertain. The CDR3 region is CASSQFIAAGELFF. The CDR3, as DNA: TGTGCCAGCAGCCAATTCATAGCCGCCGGGGAGCTGTTTTTT.